This TCR beta chain derives from a study of CD8 T cells in Susac syndrome. Per germline, CDR1 SGHRS and CDR2 YFSETQ. Trimming removed 5 bases from V and 6 bases from J, with 12 bases in between. This CDR3 spans 12 amino acids. With random hexamers, reverse transcription was performed on 0.5 to 1 ug of RNA. TCRdb re-called the immunoSEQ multiplex PCR reads through MiXCR, storing one row per CDR3 protein. The repertoire holds about 90,000 distinct CDR3 sequences, with 90% to 95% as singletons. The sequenced sample was CD8+ T cells from PBMCs. This TCR was recovered from a human donor in good health. The V call is TRBV5-1, the J call TRBJ2-7, with a possible D match to TRBD1 (6 bases). CDR3 in amino acids: CASSSTGSEQYF. The CDR3 DNA is TGCGCCAGCAGTTCCACAGGGTCCGAGCAGTACTTC.